This TCR beta chain was observed in a study of T cells after posttransplantation cyclophosphamide. The length of the CDR3 is 14 residues. Germline V CDR1 and CDR2: LNHDA, SQIVND (reference sequence). The V end lost 4 bases, the J end lost 0 bases, and 7 bases lay between the germline ends. Comments on this clone: Its antigen remains unknown.

Study-wide points: Donor-recipient repertoire similarity was low at 1-2 months, rising over year one. Skin or GI-infiltrating T cells shared few TRB sequences with blood. TRB clonality was highly associated with recipient CMV seropositivity and reactivation.

Here immunoSEQ multiplex PCR was the method, and the copy in TCRdb shows in-frame clones only, minus some. The sample has 45,000 to 65,000 clones; 85% to 95% are singletons. Peripheral blood was collected from the related graft donor on the marrow donation day. V gene TRBV19 combines with J gene TRBJ1-5; D uncertain. The TCR sequence derives from a woman aged 25 to 45 in good health and a related stem cell transplant donor. Sample: PBMCs. The CDR3: CASSKEDSNQPQHF. In nucleotides, the CDR3 is TGTGCCAGTAGTAAGGAGGATAGCAATCAGCCCCAGCATTTT.